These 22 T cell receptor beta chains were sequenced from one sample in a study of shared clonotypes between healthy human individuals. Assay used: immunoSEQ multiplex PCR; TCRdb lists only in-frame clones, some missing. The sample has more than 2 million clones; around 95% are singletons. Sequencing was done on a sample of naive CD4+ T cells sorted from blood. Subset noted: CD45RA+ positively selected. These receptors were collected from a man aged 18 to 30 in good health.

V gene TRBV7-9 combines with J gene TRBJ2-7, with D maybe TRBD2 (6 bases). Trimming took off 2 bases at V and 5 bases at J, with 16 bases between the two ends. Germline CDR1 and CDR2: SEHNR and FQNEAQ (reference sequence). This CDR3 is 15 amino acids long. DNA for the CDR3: TGTGCCAGCAGCTTAATAGGAGGGAACCTACACGAGCAGTACTTC. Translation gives CASSLIGGNLHEQYF. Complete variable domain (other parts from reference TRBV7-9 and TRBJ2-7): DTGVSQNPRHKITKRGQNVTFRCDPISEHNRLYWYRQTLGQGPEFLTYFQNEAQLEKSRLLSDRFSAERPKGSFSTLEIQRTEQGDSAMYLCASSLIGGNLHEQYFGPGTRLTVT.

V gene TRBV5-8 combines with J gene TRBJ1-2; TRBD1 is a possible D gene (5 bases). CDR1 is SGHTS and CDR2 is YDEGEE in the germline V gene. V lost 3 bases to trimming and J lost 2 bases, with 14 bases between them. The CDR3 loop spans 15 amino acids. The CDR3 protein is CASSWGGVANYGYTF. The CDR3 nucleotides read TGTGCCAGCAGCTGGGGCGGGGTAGCGAACTATGGCTACACCTTC.

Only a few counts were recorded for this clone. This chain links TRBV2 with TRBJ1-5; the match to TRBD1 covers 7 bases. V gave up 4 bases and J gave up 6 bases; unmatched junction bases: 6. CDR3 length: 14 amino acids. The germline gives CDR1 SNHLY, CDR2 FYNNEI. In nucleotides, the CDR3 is TGTGCCAGCAGTGTCGGACAGGAGGGTCAGCCCCAGCATTTT. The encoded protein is CASSVGQEGQPQHF.

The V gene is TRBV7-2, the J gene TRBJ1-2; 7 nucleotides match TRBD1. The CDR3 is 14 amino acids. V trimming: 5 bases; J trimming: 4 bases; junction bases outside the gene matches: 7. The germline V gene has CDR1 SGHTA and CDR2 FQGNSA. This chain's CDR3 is CASSPSQGTYGYTF. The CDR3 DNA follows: TGTGCCAGCAGCCCCTCACAGGGGACCTATGGCTACACCTTC.

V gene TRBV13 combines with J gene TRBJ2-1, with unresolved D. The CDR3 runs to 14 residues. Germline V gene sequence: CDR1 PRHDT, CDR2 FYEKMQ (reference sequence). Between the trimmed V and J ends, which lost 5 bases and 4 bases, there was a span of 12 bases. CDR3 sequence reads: CASSREYGYNEQFF. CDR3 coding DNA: TGTGCCAGCAGCCGAGAGTACGGATACAATGAGCAGTTCTTC.

The DNA for the CDR3 is TGCGCCAGCAGAGGGGGGATCGAAGCTTTCTTT. Protein product: CASRGGIEAFF. The chain has TRBV5-1 and TRBJ1-1, with D perhaps matching TRBD1 (6 bases). The CDR3 extends over 11 amino acids. CDR1 and CDR2 from the germline V gene are SGHRS and YFSETQ. V gave up 5 bases and J gave up 8 bases, with 10 bases separating them.

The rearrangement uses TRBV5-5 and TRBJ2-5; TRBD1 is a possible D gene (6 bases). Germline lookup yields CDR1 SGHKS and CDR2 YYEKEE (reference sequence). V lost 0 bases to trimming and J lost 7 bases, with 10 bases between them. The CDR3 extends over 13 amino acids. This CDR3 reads CASSLEGERTQYF. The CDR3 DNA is TGTGCCAGCAGCTTGGAGGGGGAGCGGACCCAGTACTTC.

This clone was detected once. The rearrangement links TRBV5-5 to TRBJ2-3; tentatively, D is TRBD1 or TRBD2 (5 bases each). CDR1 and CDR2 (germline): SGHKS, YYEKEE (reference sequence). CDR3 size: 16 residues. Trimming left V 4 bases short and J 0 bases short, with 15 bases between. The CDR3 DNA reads TGTGCCAGCAGCGCTCGGGACCCACCGAGCACAGATACGCAGTATTTT. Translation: CASSARDPPSTDTQYF. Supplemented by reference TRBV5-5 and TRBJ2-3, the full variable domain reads DAGVTQSPTHLIKTRGQQVTLRCSPISGHKSVSWYQQVLGQGPQFIFQYYEKEERGRGNFPDRFSARQFPNYSSELNVNALLLGDSALYLCASSARDPPSTDTQYFGPGTRLTVL.

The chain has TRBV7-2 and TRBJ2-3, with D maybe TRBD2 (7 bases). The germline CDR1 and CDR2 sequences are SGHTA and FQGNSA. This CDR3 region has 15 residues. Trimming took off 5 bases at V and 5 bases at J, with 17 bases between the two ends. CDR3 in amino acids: CASSPVGGLRDTQYF. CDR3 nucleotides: TGTGCCAGCAGCCCGGTCGGGGGGCTGAGAGATACGCAGTATTTT.

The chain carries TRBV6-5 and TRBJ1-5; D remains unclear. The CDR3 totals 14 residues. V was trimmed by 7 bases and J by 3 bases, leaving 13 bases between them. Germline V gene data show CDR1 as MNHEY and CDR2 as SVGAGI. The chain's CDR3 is CASKSGEYNQPQHF. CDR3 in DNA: TGTGCCAGCAAGTCAGGAGAATACAATCAGCCCCAGCATTTT.

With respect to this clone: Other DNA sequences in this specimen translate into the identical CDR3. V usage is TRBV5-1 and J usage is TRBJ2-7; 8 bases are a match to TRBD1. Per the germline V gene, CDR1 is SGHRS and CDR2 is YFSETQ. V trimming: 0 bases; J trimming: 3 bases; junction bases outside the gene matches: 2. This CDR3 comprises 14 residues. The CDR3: CASSLVGQGYEQYF. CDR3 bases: TGCGCCAGCAGCTTGGTCGGACAGGGCTACGAGCAGTACTTC.

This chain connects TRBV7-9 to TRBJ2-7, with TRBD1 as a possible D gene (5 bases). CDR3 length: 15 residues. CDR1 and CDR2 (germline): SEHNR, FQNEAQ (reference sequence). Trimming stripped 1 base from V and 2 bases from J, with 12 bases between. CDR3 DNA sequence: TGTGCCAGCAGCTTAGTGGGGCCTATAGCCTACGAGCAGTACTTC. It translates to CASSLVGPIAYEQYF.

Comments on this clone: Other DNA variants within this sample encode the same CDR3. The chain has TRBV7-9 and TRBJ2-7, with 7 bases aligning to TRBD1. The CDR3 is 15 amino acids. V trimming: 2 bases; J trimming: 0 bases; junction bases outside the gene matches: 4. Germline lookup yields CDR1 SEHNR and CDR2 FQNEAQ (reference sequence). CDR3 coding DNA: TGTGCCAGCAGCTTAAGTCAGGGGGTCTCCTACGAGCAGTACTTC. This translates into CASSLSQGVSYEQYF. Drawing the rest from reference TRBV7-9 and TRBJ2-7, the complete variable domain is DTGVSQNPRHKITKRGQNVTFRCDPISEHNRLYWYRQTLGQGPEFLTYFQNEAQLEKSRLLSDRFSAERPKGSFSTLEIQRTEQGDSAMYLCASSLSQGVSYEQYFGPGTRLTVT.

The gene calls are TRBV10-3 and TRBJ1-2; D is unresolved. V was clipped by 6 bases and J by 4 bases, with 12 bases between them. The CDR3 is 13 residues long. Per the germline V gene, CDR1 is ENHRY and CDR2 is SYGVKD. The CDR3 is CAISAPGTYGYTF. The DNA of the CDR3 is TGTGCCATCAGCGCCCCGGGTACCTATGGCTACACCTTC.

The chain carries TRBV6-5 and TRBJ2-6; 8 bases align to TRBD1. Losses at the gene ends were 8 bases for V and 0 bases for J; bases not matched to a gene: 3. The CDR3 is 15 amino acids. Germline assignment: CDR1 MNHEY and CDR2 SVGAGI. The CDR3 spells CASGTGDSGANVLTF. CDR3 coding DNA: TGTGCCAGCGGGACAGGTGACTCTGGGGCCAACGTCCTGACTTTC.

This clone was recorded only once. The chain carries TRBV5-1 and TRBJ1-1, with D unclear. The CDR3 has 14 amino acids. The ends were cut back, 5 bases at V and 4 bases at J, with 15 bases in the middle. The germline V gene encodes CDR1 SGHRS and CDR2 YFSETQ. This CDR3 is CASRKIDGPTEAFF. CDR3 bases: TGCGCCAGCAGAAAAATCGACGGACCCACTGAAGCTTTCTTT.

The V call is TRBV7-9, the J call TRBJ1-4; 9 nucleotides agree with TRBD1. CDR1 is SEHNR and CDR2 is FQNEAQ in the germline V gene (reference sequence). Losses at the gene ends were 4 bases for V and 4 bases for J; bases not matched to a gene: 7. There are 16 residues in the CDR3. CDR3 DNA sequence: TGTGCCAGCAGCTCGGACAGGGGTGGGGGTAATGAAAAACTGTTTTTT. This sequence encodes CASSSDRGGGNEKLFF.

The CDR3 DNA follows: TGTGCCAGCAGTGAAGCTTTCTTT. Encoded protein: CASSEAFF. This chain links TRBV6-1 with TRBJ1-1; D gene unclear. This CDR3 contains 8 residues. From germline, CDR1 is MNHNS and CDR2 SASEGT. V was pared by 0 bases and J by 13 bases, with 0 bases between.

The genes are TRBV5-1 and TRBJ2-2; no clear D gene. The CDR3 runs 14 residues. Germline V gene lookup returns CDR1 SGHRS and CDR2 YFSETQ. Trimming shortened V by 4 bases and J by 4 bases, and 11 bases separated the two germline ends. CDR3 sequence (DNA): TGCGCCAGCAGCCCTAAGGGATCCACCGGGGAGCTGTTTTTT. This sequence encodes CASSPKGSTGELFF.

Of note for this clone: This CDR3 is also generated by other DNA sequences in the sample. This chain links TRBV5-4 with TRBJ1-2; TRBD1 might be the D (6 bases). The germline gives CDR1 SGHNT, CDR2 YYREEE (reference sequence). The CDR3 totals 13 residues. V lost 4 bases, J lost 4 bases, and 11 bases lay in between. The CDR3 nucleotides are TGTGCCAGCAGCCCGGACAGAAGCTATGGCTACACCTTC. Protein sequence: CASSPDRSYGYTF.

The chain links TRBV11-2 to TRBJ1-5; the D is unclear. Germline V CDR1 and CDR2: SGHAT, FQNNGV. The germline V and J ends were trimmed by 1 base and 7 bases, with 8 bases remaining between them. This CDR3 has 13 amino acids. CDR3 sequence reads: CASSLANWQPQHF. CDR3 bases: TGTGCCAGCAGCTTAGCAAATTGGCAGCCCCAGCATTTT.

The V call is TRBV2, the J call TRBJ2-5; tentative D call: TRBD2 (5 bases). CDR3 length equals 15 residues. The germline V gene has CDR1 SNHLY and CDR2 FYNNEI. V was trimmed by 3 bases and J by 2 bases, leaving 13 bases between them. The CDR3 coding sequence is TGTGCCAGCAGTGATATTGGAGGTCCGCAAGAGACCCAGTACTTC. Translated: CASSDIGGPQETQYF.